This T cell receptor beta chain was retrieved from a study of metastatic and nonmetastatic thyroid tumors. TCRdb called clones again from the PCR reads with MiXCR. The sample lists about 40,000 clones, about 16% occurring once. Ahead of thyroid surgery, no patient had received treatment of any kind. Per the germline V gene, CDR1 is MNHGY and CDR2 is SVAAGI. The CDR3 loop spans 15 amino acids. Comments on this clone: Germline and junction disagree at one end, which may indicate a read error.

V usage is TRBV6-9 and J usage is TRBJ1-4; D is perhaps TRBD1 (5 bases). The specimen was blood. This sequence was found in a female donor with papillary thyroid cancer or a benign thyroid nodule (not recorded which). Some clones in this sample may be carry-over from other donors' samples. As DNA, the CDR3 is TGCGCCAGCAGTGCCAGCGGGGGACGGAATGAAAAACTGTTTTTT. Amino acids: CASSASGGRNEKLFF.